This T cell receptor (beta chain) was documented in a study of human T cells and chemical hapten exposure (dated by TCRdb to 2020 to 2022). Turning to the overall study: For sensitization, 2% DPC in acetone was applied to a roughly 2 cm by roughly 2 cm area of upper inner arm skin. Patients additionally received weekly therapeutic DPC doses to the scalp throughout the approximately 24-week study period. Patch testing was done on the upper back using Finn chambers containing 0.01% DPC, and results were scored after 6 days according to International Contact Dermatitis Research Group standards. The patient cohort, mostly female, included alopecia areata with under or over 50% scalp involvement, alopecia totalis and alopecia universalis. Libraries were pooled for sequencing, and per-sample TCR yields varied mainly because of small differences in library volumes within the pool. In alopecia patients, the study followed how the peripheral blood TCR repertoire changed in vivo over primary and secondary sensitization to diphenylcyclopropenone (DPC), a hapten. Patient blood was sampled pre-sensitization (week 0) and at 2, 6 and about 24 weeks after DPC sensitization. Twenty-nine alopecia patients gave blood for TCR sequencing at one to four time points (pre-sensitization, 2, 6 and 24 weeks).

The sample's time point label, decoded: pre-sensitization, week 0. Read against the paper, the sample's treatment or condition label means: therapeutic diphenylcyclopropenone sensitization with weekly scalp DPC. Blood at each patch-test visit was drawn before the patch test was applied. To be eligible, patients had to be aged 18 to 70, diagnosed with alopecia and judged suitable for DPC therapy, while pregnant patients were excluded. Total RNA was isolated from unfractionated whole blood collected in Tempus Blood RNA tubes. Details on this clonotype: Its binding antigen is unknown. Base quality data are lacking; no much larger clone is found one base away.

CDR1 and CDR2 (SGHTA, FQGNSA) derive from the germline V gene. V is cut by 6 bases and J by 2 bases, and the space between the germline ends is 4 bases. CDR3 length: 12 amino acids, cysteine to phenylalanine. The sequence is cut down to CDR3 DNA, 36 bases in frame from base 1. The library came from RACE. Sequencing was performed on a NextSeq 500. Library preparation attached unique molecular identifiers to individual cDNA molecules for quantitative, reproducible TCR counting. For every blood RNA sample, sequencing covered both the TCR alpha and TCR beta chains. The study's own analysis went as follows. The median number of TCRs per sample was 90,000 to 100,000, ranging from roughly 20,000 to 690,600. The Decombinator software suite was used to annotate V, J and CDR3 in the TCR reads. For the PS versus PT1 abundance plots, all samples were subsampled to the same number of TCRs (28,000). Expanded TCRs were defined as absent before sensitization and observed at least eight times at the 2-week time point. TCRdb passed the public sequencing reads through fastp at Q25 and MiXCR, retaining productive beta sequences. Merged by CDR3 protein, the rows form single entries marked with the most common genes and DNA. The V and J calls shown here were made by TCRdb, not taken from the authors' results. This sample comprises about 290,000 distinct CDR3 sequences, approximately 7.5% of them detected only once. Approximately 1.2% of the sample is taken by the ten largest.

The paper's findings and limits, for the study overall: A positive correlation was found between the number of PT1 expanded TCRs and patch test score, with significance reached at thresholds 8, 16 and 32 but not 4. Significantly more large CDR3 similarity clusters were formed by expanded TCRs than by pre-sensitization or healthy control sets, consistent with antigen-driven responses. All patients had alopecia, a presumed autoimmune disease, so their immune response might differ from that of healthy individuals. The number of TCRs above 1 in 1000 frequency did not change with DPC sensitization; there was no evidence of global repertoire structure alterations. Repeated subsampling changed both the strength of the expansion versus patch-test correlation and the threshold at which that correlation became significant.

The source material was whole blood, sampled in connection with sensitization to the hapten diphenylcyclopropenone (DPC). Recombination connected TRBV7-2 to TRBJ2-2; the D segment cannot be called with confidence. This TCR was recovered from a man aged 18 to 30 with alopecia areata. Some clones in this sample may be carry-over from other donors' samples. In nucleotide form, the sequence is TGTGCCAGCAGACAAAACACCGGGGAGCTGTTTTTT. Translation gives CASRQNTGELFF.